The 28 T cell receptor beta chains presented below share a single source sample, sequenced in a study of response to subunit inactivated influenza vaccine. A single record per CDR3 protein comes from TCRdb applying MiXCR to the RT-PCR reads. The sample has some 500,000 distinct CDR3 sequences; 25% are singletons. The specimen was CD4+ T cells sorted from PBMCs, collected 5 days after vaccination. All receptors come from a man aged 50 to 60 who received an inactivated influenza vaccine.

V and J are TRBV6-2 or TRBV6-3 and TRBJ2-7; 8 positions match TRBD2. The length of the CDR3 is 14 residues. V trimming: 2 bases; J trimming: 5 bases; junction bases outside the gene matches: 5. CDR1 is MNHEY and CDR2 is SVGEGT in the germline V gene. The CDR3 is CASSYRAGAHEQYF. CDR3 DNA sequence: TGTGCCAGCAGTTACCGAGCGGGGGCCCACGAGCAGTACTTC.

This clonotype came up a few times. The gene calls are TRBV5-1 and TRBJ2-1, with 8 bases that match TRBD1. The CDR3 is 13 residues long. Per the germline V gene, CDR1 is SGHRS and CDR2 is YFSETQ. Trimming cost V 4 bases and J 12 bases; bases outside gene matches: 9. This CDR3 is CASSPDRVGLQFF. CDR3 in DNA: TGCGCCAGCAGCCCGGACAGGGTGGGCTTGCAGTTCTTC.

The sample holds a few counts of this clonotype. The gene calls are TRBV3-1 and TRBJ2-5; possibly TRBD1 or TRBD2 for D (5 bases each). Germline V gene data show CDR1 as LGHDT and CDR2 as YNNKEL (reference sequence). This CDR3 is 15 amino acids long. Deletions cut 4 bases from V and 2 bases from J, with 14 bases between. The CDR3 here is CASSPNRGVQETQYF. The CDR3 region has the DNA TGTGCCAGCAGCCCAAACAGAGGGGTACAAGAGACCCAGTACTTC.

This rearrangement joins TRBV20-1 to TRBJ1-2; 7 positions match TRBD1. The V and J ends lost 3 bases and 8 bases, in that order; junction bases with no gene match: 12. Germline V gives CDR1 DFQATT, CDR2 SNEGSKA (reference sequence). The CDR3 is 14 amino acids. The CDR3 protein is CSASLRQGLNGYTF. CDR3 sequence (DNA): TGCAGTGCTAGTCTCAGACAGGGATTGAACGGCTACACCTTC.

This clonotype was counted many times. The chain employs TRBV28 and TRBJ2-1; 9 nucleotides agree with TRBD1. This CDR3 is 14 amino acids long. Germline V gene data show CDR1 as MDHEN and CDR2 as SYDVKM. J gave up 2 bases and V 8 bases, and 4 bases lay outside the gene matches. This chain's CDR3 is CASGQGSTYNEQFF. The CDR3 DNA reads TGTGCCAGCGGACAGGGGAGCACCTACAATGAGCAGTTCTTC.

As DNA, the CDR3 is TGTGCCAGCAGTAGGGGATCTGGGACAGAGTACAATGAGCAGTTCTTC. This encodes CASSRGSGTEYNEQFF. V and J are TRBV28 and TRBJ2-1; 7 nucleotides match TRBD1. CDR1 and CDR2 (germline): MDHEN, SYDVKM. The V segment lost 5 bases and the J segment 4 bases; nucleotides outside the gene matches: 11. CDR3 length: 16 residues.

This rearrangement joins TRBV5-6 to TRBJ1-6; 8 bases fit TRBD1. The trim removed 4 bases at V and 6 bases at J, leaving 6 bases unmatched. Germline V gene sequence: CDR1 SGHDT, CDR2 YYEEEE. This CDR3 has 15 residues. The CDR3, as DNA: TGTGCCAGCAGCATCGGACAGGGCAGTAATTCACCCCTCCACTTT. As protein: CASSIGQGSNSPLHF.

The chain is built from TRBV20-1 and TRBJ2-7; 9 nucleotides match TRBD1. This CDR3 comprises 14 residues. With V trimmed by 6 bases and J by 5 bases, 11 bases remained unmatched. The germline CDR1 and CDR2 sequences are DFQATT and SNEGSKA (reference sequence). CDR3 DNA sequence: TGCAGTGCCAGCCGAGGGACAGGGTTCCACGAGCAGTACTTC. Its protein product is CSASRGTGFHEQYF.

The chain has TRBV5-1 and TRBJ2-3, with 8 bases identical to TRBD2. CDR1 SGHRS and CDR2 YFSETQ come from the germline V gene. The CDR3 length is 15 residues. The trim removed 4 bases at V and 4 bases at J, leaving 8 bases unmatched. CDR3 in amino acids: CASSLSTGGPDTQYF. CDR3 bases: TGCGCCAGCAGCCTATCGACGGGGGGGCCAGATACGCAGTATTTT. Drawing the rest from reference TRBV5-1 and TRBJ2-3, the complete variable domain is KAGVTQTPRYLIKTRGQQVTLSCSPISGHRSVSWYQQTPGQGLQFLFEYFSETQRNKGNFPGRFSGRQFSNSRSEMNVSTLELGDSALYLCASSLSTGGPDTQYFGPGTRLTVL.

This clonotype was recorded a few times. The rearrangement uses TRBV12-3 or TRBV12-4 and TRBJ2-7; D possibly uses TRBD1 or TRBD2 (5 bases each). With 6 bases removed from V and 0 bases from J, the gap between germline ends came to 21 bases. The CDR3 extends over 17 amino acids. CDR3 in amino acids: CASSPGTLRFLSYEQYF. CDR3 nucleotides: TGTGCCAGCAGCCCCGGGACCCTGAGGTTCCTCTCCTACGAGCAGTACTTC.

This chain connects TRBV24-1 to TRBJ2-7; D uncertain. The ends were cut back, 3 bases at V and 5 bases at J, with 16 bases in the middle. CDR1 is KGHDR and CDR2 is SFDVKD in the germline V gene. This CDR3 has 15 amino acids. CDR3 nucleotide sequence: TGTGCCACCAGTGATAAAGGTTGGCGGAGTAACGAGCAGTACTTC. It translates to CATSDKGWRSNEQYF.

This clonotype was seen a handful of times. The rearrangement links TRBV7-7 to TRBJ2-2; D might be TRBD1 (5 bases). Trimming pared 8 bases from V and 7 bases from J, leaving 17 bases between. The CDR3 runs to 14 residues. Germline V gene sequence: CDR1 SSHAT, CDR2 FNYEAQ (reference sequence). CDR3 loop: CASRHAGSGGELFF. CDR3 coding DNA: TGTGCCAGCCGCCATGCAGGGTCGGGCGGGGAGCTGTTTTTT.

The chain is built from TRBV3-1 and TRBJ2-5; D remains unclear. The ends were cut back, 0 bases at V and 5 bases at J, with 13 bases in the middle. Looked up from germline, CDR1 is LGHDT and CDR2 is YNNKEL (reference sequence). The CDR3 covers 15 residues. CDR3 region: CASSQEELGYETQYF. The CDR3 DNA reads TGTGCCAGCAGCCAAGAGGAGTTAGGCTATGAGACCCAGTACTTC.

The CDR3 coding sequence is TGCAGTGCTAGTTTATCACTAGCGGAGAATGAGCAGTTCTTC. Protein: CSASLSLAENEQFF. The chain couples TRBV20-1 to TRBJ2-1; 8 bases match TRBD2. The V and J ends lost 3 bases and 7 bases, in that order; junction bases with no gene match: 8. CDR3 length: 14 amino acids. Per the germline V gene, CDR1 is DFQATT and CDR2 is SNEGSKA (reference sequence).

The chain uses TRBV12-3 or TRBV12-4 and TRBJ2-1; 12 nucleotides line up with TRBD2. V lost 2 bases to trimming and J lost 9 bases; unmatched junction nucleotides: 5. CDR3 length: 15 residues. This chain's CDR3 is CASSLPSGGAGEQFF. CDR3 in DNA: TGTGCCAGCAGTTTACCTAGCGGGGGGGCAGGTGAGCAGTTCTTC.

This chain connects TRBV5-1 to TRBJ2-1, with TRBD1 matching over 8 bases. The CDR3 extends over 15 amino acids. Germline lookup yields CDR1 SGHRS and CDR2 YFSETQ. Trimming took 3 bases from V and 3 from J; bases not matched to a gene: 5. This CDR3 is CASSSGQGNYNEQFF. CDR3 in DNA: TGCGCCAGCAGCTCCGGACAGGGAAACTACAATGAGCAGTTCTTC.

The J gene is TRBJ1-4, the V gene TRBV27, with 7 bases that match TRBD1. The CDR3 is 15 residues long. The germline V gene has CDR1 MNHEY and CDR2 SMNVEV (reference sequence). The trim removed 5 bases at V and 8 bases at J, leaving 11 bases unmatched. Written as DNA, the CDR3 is TGTGCCAGCAGTCCGACAGGGCGGGTTGGCGAAAAACTGTTTTTT. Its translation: CASSPTGRVGEKLFF.

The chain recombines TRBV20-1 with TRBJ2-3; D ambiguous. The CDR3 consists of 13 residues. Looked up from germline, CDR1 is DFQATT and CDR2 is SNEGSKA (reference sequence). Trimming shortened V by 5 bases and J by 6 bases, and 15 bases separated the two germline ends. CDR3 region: CSAELAFLDTQYF. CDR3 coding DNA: TGCAGTGCTGAACTTGCGTTCTTGGATACGCAGTATTTT.

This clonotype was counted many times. CDR3 sequence: CASSLDRGRGTEAFF. The CDR3 DNA follows: TGCGCCAGCAGCTTGGACAGGGGGCGAGGGACTGAAGCTTTCTTT. The chain joins TRBV5-1 to TRBJ1-1; 9 bases fit TRBD1. The CDR3 has 15 residues. The V gene's germline CDR1 is SGHRS and CDR2 YFSETQ. V shed 0 bases, J shed 5 bases, and the junction held 5 bases outside the gene matches. The whole variable domain, filled in from reference TRBV5-1 and TRBJ1-1, reads KAGVTQTPRYLIKTRGQQVTLSCSPISGHRSVSWYQQTPGQGLQFLFEYFSETQRNKGNFPGRFSGRQFSNSRSEMNVSTLELGDSALYLCASSLDRGRGTEAFFGQGTRLTVV.

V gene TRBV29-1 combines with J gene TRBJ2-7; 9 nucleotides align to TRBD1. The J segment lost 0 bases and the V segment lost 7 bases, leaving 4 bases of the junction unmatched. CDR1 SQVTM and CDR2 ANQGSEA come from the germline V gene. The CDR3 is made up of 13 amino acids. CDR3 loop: CSAGQGSSYEQYF. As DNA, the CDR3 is TGCAGCGCCGGACAGGGGAGCTCCTACGAGCAGTACTTC.

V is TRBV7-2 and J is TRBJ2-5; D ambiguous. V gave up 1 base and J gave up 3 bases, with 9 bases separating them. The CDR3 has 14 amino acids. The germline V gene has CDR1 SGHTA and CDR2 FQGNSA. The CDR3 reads CASSLGGIKETQYF. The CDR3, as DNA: TGTGCCAGCAGCTTAGGTGGGATAAAAGAGACCCAGTACTTC. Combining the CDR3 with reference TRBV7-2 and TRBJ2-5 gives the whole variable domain GAGVSQSPSNKVTEKGKDVELRCDPISGHTALYWYRQSLGQGLEFLIYFQGNSAPDKSGLPSDRFSAERTGGSVSTLTIQRTQQEDSAVYLCASSLGGIKETQYFGPGTRLLVL.

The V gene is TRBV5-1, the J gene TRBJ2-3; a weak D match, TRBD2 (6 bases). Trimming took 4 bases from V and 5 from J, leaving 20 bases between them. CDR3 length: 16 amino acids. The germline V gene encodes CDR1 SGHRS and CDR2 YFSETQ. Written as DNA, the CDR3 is TGCGCCAGCAGCAGACGACCGGGACTCCAACTAGATACGCAGTATTTT. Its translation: CASSRRPGLQLDTQYF. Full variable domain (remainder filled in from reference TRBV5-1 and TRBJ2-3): KAGVTQTPRYLIKTRGQQVTLSCSPISGHRSVSWYQQTPGQGLQFLFEYFSETQRNKGNFPGRFSGRQFSNSRSEMNVSTLELGDSALYLCASSRRPGLQLDTQYFGPGTRLTVL.

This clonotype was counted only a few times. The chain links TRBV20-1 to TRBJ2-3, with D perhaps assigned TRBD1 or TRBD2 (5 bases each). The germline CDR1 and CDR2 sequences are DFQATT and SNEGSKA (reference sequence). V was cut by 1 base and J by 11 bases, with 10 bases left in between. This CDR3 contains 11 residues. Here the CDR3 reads CSARVGTMQYF. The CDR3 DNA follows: TGCAGTGCTAGAGTCGGGACCATGCAGTATTTT.

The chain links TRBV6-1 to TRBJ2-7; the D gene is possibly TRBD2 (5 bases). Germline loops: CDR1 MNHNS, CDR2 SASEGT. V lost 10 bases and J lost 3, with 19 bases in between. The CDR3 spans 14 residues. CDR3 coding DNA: TGTGCCACTAAAGGAGTCCGGGGTGGCTACGAGCAGTACTTC. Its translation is CATKGVRGGYEQYF.

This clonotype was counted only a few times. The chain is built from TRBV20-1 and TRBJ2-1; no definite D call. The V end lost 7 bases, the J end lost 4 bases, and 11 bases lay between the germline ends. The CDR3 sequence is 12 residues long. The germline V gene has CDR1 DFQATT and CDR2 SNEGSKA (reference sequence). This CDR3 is CSVKSVYNEQFF. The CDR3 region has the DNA TGCAGTGTCAAGTCAGTATACAATGAGCAGTTCTTC.

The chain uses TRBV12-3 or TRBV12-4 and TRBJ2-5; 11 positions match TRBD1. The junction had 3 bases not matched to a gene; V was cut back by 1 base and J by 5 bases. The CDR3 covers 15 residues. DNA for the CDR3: TGTGCCAGCAGTTTAGGGACAGGGGGCTTGGAGACCCAGTACTTC. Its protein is CASSLGTGGLETQYF.

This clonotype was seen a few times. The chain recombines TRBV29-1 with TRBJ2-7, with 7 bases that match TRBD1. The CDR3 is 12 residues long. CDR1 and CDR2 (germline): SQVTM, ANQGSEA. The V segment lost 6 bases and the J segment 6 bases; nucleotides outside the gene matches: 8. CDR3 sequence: CSVATGTGEQYF. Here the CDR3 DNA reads TGCAGCGTGGCGACAGGGACCGGCGAGCAGTACTTC.

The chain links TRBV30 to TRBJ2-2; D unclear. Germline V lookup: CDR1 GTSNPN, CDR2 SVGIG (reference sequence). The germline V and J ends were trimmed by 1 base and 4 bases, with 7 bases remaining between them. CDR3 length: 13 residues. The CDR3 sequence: CAWSGWVTGELFF. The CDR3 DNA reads TGTGCCTGGAGTGGCTGGGTCACCGGGGAGCTGTTTTTT.